This T cell receptor beta chain was observed in a study of cytomegalovirus exposure and HLA in healthy donors. V was cut by 1 base and J by 0 bases, with 9 bases left in between. The germline CDR1 and CDR2 sequences are SQVTM and ANQGSEA. The CDR3 has 14 amino acids. Clones were sequenced by immunoSEQ multiplex PCR, and TCRdb holds only the in-frame ones, with some missing. The sample holds 76,000 or so clones, approximately 94% seen once. The specimen sequenced was PBMCs. The receptor was isolated from a woman aged 18-35 years in good health and CMV-seropositive. The rearrangement links TRBV29-1 to TRBJ1-1; D remains ambiguous. The CDR3 loop reads CSVEVFHMNTEAFF. CDR3 coding DNA: TGCAGCGTTGAAGTCTTTCACATGAACACTGAAGCTTTCTTT.